Presented here are 18 T cell receptor beta chains from one specimen sequenced in a study of CD8+ T cells in alopecia areata. Treatment specified: oral pan-JAK inhibitor, 5-10 mg twice daily. Following extraction, RNA underwent reverse transcription to cDNA, which served as the sequencing template. Profiled with immunoSEQ multiplex PCR; TCRdb holds only in-frame clones, not every one. The table has 150,000 to 200,000 clones, roughly three fifths seen once; the top ten hold around 3%. Source: CD4+ T cells sorted from blood, taken at week 4, from a patient treated with tofacitinib. These receptors were collected from a human donor with alopecia areata.

The J gene is TRBJ2-1, the V gene TRBV7-2; 8 bases agree with TRBD2. The CDR3 runs 15 residues. Germline V gene sequence: CDR1 SGHTA, CDR2 FQGNSA. The junction had 12 bases not matched to a gene; V was cut back by 5 bases and J by 9 bases. The CDR3 DNA follows: TGTGCCAGCAGCCGTGCCCGGGGGGGCGTCGGTGAGCAGTTCTTC. Translating it yields CASSRARGGVGEQFF.

V and J are TRBV29-1 and TRBJ2-7, with D unresolved. The V end was cut by 4 bases, the J end by 2 bases, with 6 bases between. Per the germline V gene, CDR1 is SQVTM and CDR2 is ANQGSEA. The CDR3 has 11 amino acids. The CDR3 DNA reads TGCAGCGTTGTGGCCGCCTACGAGCAGTACTTC. Protein: CSVVAAYEQYF.

The chain links TRBV6-6 to TRBJ2-7; no reliable D call. V gave up 4 bases and J gave up 2 bases, with 12 bases separating them. This CDR3 contains 14 residues. Germline V gene data show CDR1 as MNHNY and CDR2 as SVGAGI (reference sequence). DNA of the CDR3: TGTGCCAGCAGTTTCCTCGACACTGCCTACGAGCAGTACTTC. This gives the protein CASSFLDTAYEQYF.

V usage is TRBV4-3 and J usage is TRBJ2-6; tentatively, D is TRBD1 or TRBD2 (5 bases each). V lost 0 bases and J 2 bases, leaving 17 bases between the germline ends. From germline, CDR1 is LGHNA and CDR2 YSLEER. The CDR3 runs 19 residues. The CDR3 spells CASSQDDGTAFTGANVLTF. In DNA, the CDR3 is TGCGCCAGCAGCCAAGACGACGGGACGGCCTTTACTGGGGCCAACGTCCTGACTTTC.

This chain connects TRBV18 to TRBJ2-1; TRBD1 matches at 7 bases. There are 15 residues in the CDR3. V was pared by 4 bases and J by 0 bases, with 3 bases of the junction left unmatched. The germline CDR1 and CDR2 sequences are KGHSH and LQKENI. This CDR3 is CASSLDRSSYNEQFF. CDR3 nucleotides: TGTGCCAGCTCACTGGACAGGAGCTCCTACAATGAGCAGTTCTTC. The whole variable domain, filled in from reference TRBV18 and TRBJ2-1, reads NAGVMQNPRHLVRRRGQEARLRCSPMKGHSHVYWYRQLPEEGLKFMVYLQKENIIDESGMPKERFSAEFPKEGPSILRIQQVVRGDSAAYFCASSLDRSSYNEQFFGPGTRLTVL.

This clone occurred a few times. The rearrangement joins TRBV29-1 to TRBJ2-1; 11 bases align to TRBD2. Germline V gene lookup returns CDR1 SQVTM and CDR2 ANQGSEA. The CDR3 has 15 amino acids. V was clipped by 5 bases and J by 6 bases; unmatched bases: 9. The CDR3: CSVSRGTSGPNEQFF. In DNA form, the CDR3 reads TGCAGCGTTAGTCGAGGGACTAGCGGCCCCAATGAGCAGTTCTTC.

The V and J genes are TRBV6-5 and TRBJ2-3, with a possible D match to TRBD1 (6 bases). Germline-derived CDR1 and CDR2 are MNHEY and SVGAGI. Trimming cost V 5 bases and J 7 bases, with 10 bases left between them. The CDR3 is made up of 12 amino acids. CDR3 region: CASSRDRNTQYF. The DNA for the CDR3 is TGTGCCAGCAGTCGCGACAGGAATACGCAGTATTTT.

This clone was observed a few times. The V call is TRBV7-9, the J call TRBJ2-3; a possible D gene is TRBD1 (5 bases). Trimming left V 1 base short and J 0 bases short, with 5 bases between. Germline V gene sequence: CDR1 SEHNR, CDR2 FQNEAQ (reference sequence). The CDR3 length is 14 residues. The CDR3 is CASSLGQSTDTQYF. The CDR3, as DNA: TGTGCCAGCAGCTTAGGACAGAGCACAGATACGCAGTATTTT.

This clone was observed a handful of times. The chain is built from TRBV29-1 and TRBJ1-5; D remains unclear. The germline V gene encodes CDR1 SQVTM and CDR2 ANQGSEA. CDR3 size: 12 residues. V lost 3 bases and J 7 bases, leaving 10 bases between the germline ends. CDR3 nucleotide sequence: TGCAGCGTTGATGTGGGAGGACAGCCCCAGCATTTT. Protein sequence: CSVDVGGQPQHF.

J is TRBJ2-5 and V is TRBV2; 8 bases line up with TRBD1. J was trimmed by 5 bases and V by 8 bases; bases with no gene match: 4. The CDR3 runs to 12 residues. CDR1 is SNHLY and CDR2 is FYNNEI in the germline V gene. CDR3 in DNA: TGTGCCAGCGGACAGGGAAGGGAGACCCAGTACTTC. Its protein product is CASGQGRETQYF.

This chain connects TRBV2 to TRBJ2-1; TRBD2 agrees at 8 bases. Germline trimming cut 5 bases from V and 11 bases from J; bases unmatched to any gene: 17. The CDR3 runs to 16 residues. Germline V gene lookup returns CDR1 SNHLY and CDR2 FYNNEI. In DNA, the CDR3 is TGTGCCAGCAGTCGAGGGACTAGTCAGGGCATTACGAAGCAGTTCTTC. Encoded protein: CASSRGTSQGITKQFF.

As DNA, the CDR3 is TGCAGCGTTGAGGGGCAGCTTACCTACGAGCAGTACTTC. This gives the protein CSVEGQLTYEQYF. This chain links TRBV29-1 with TRBJ2-7; maybe TRBD1 (5 bases). The CDR3 spans 13 residues. Trimming left V 3 bases short and J 2 bases short, with 11 bases between. Per the germline V gene, CDR1 is SQVTM and CDR2 is ANQGSEA.

V and J are TRBV5-6 and TRBJ2-5; no definite D call. Germline values: CDR1 SGHDT, CDR2 YYEEEE. The CDR3 has 11 residues. V lost 2 bases, J lost 5 bases, and 4 bases lay in between. CDR3 sequence: CASSFKETQYF. The CDR3, as DNA: TGTGCCAGCAGCTTTAAGGAGACCCAGTACTTC.

The J gene is TRBJ2-7, the V gene TRBV29-1, with 8 nucleotides matching TRBD1. Germline CDR1 is SQVTM and CDR2 is ANQGSEA. The CDR3 is made up of 13 amino acids. V trimming: 5 bases; J trimming: 2 bases; junction bases outside the gene matches: 5. CDR3 protein: CSVRQGSTYEQYF. The CDR3 DNA follows: TGCAGCGTTCGACAGGGGTCTACCTACGAGCAGTACTTC.

This chain connects TRBV5-1 to TRBJ2-3; D is unresolved. This CDR3 comprises 14 residues. Trimming took off 1 base at V and 3 bases at J, with 9 bases between the two ends. Germline-derived CDR1 and CDR2 are SGHRS and YFSETQ. CDR3 loop: CASSLTEPTDTQYF. The CDR3 coding sequence is TGCGCCAGCAGCTTGACCGAACCGACAGATACGCAGTATTTT. The complete variable domain, with remaining parts taken from reference TRBV5-1 and TRBJ2-3, reads KAGVTQTPRYLIKTRGQQVTLSCSPISGHRSVSWYQQTPGQGLQFLFEYFSETQRNKGNFPGRFSGRQFSNSRSEMNVSTLELGDSALYLCASSLTEPTDTQYFGPGTRLTVL.

The chain recombines TRBV10-3 with TRBJ1-5; D call uncertain. Trimming took 10 bases from V and 5 from J, leaving 15 bases between them. The CDR3 is 13 residues long. The germline gives CDR1 ENHRY, CDR2 SYGVKD. The CDR3 loop reads CASRTDQDQPQHF. The CDR3 region has the DNA TGTGCCAGTAGGACGGACCAAGATCAGCCCCAGCATTTT.

The chain is built from TRBV30 and TRBJ1-1; D not certain. The CDR3 consists of 12 residues. The V end lost 7 bases, the J end lost 2 bases, and 11 bases lay between the germline ends. Germline V gene lookup returns CDR1 GTSNPN and CDR2 SVGIG (reference sequence). DNA of the CDR3: TGTGCCTTAACAGTAGTCAACACTGAAGCTTTCTTT. This translates into CALTVVNTEAFF.

This clone was seen a single time. The chain employs TRBV14 and TRBJ2-5; D remains ambiguous. The germline gives CDR1 SGHDN, CDR2 FVKESK. CDR3 length equals 12 residues. V dropped 1 base and J dropped 5 bases, with 5 bases sitting between them. The CDR3 DNA is TGTGCCAGCAGCCAAGTGGGGGAGACCCAGTACTTC. It codes for CASSQVGETQYF. Together with reference TRBV14 and TRBJ2-5, the CDR3 gives the full variable domain: EAGVTQFPSHSVIEKGQTVTLRCDPISGHDNLYWYRRVMGKEIKFLLHFVKESKQDESGMPNNRFLAERTGGTYSTLKVQPAELEDSGVYFCASSQVGETQYFGPGTRLLVL.